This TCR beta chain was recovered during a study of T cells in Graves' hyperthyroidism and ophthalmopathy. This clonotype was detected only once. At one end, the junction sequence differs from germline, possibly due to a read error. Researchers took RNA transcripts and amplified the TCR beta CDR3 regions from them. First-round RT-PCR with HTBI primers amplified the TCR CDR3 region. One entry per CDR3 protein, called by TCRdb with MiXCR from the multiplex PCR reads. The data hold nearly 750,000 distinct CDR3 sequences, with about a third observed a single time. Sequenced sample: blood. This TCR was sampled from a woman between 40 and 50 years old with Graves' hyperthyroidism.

CDR3 DNA: TGTGTCAGCTCGGGGGGGGCTCGGGAGACCCAGTACTTC. Its protein is CVSSGGARETQYF. This rearrangement joins TRBV9 to TRBJ2-5, with 8 bases lining up with TRBD2. This CDR3 contains 13 residues. CDR1 is SGDLS and CDR2 is YYNGEE in the germline V gene.